Each of the 5 T cell receptor beta chains below was sequenced from the same sample in a study of vaccination effects on CD4 cells after COVID-19. Their antigens are not known. When ten to eleven days of culture had elapsed, CD4+ T cells were isolated. Profiling relied on immunoSEQ multiplex PCR, and the TCRdb table lists in-frame clones only, not all of them. The sample lists about 64,000 clones; 65% to 75% were seen once. This specimen was CD4+ T cells from PBMCs cultured without peptide, taken before COVID-19 vaccination. The receptor source for this set is a human donor who had a prior SARS-CoV-2 infection.

For this clone: One end of the junction fails to match germline, which may point to a read error. The rearrangement joins TRBV5-1 to TRBJ2-5, with D perhaps TRBD1 or TRBD2 (5 bases each). CDR3 length equals 14 residues. Germline CDR1 is SGHRS and CDR2 is YFSETQ. CDR3 loop: CASSLGRDQGTQYF. CDR3 nucleotides: TGCGCCAGCAGCTTGGGCAGGGACCAAGGGACCCAGTACTTC. The full variable domain, rest sourced from reference TRBV5-1 and TRBJ2-5, is KAGVTQTPRYLIKTRGQQVTLSCSPISGHRSVSWYQQTPGQGLQFLFEYFSETQRNKGNFPGRFSGRQFSNSRSEMNVSTLELGDSALYLCASSLGRDQGTQYFGPGTRLLVL.

This chain joins TRBV24-1 and TRBJ2-1, with a tentative D call TRBD1 (6 bases). V was clipped by 9 bases and J by 8 bases, with 25 bases between them. The CDR3 runs 16 residues. The germline V gene encodes CDR1 KGHDR and CDR2 SFDVKD. CDR3 protein: CATPGTWAGVGHEQFF. CDR3 DNA sequence: TGTGCCACCCCCGGGACGTGGGCAGGGGTCGGGCATGAGCAGTTCTTC.

This clone was observed a handful of times. The chain combines TRBV2 with TRBJ2-1; D is undetermined. Trimming took 8 bases from V and 5 from J, leaving 13 bases between them. CDR1 SNHLY and CDR2 FYNNEI come from the germline V gene. This CDR3 comprises 13 residues. The CDR3 nucleotides read TGTGCCAGCCGATATGGACGAAACAATGAGCAGTTCTTC. Translation gives CASRYGRNNEQFF.

The rearrangement links TRBV7-8 to TRBJ2-2, with 8 bases aligning to TRBD2. This CDR3 spans 18 amino acids. CDR1 SGHVS and CDR2 FQNEAQ come from the germline V gene. V was pared by 1 base and J by 2 bases, with 9 bases of the junction left unmatched. The CDR3 DNA sequence: TGTGCCAGCAGCTTAGTAGGGGTGGCGGGAGGAAACACCGGGGAGCTGTTTTTT. Protein sequence: CASSLVGVAGGNTGELFF.

The V and J genes are TRBV20-1 and TRBJ1-2; D is ambiguous. Germline CDR1 is DFQATT and CDR2 is SNEGSKA (reference sequence). V lost 3 bases to trimming and J lost 12 bases, with 17 bases between them. There are 12 residues in the CDR3. The CDR3, as DNA: TGCAGTGCTAGTCAGGCCGACCGATTTAACACCTTC. Translated: CSASQADRFNTF.